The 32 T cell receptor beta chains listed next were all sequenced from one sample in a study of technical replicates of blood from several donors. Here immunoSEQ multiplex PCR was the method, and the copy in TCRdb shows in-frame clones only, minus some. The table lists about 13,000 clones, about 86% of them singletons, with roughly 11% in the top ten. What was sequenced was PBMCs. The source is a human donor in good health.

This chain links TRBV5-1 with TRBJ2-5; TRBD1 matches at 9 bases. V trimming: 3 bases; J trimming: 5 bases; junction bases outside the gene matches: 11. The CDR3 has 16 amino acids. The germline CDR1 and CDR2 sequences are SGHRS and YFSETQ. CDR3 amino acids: CASSSSGTGNGETQYF. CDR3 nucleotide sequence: TGCGCCAGCAGCTCATCCGGGACAGGGAACGGGGAGACCCAGTACTTC.

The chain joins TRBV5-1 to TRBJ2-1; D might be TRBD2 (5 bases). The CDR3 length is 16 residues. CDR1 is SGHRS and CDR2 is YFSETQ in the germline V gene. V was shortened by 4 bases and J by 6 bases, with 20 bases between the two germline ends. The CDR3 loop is CASSAAGPGPSNEQFF. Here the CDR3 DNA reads TGCGCCAGCAGCGCGGCGGGCCCTGGGCCCTCCAATGAGCAGTTCTTC.

CDR3 in DNA: TGTGCCAGCTCTCAAGGACAGGGGAATTGGTACGAGCAGTACTTC. It translates to CASSQGQGNWYEQYF. The genes are TRBV18 and TRBJ2-7; 9 bases match TRBD1. From germline, CDR1 is KGHSH and CDR2 LQKENI. The CDR3 runs 15 residues. V was clipped by 6 bases and J by 4 bases; unmatched bases: 10.

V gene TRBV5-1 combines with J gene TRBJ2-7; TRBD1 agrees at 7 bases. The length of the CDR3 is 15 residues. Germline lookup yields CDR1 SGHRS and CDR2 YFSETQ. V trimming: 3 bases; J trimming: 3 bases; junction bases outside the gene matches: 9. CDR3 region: CASSSTTGIFYEQYF. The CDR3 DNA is TGCGCCAGCAGCTCCACGACAGGGATTTTCTACGAGCAGTACTTC.

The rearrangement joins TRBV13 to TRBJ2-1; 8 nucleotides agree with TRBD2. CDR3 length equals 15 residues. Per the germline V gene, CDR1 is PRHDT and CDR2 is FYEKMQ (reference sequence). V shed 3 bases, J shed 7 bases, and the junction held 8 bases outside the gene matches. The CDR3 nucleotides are TGTGCCAGCAGCTTCTATGAGACTAGCGCAAATGAGCAGTTCTTC. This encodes CASSFYETSANEQFF.

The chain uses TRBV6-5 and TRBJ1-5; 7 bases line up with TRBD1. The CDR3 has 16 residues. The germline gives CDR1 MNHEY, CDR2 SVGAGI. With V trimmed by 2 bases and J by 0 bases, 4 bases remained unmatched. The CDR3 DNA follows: TGTGCCAGCAGTTACAATGACAGGGCTAGCAATCAGCCCCAGCATTTT. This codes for CASSYNDRASNQPQHF.

The CDR3 coding sequence is TGCGCCAGCAGTTCGTCCAATGAGCAGTTCTTC. It encodes CASSSSNEQFF. This rearrangement joins TRBV5-1 to TRBJ2-1; D gene ambiguous. Per germline, CDR1 SGHRS and CDR2 YFSETQ. Deletions cut 5 bases from V and 6 bases from J, with 6 bases between. CDR3 length equals 11 residues.

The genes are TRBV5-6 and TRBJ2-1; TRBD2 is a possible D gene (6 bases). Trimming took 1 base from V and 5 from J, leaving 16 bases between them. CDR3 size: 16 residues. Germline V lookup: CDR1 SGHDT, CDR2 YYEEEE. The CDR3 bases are TGTGCCAGCAGCTTGAATATCGGGAGCCACAACAATGAGCAGTTCTTC. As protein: CASSLNIGSHNNEQFF.

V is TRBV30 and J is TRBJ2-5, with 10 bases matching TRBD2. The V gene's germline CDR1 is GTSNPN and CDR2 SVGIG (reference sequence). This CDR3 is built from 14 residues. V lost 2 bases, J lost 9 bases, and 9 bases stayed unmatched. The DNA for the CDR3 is TGTGCCTGGAGTCCTAGCGGGAGCGCCGTGGCCCAGTACTTC. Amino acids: CAWSPSGSAVAQYF.

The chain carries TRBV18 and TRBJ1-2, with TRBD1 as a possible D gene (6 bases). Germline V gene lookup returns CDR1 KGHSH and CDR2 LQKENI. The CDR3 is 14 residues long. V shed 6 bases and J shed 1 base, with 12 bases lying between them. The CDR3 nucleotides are TGTGCCAGCTCCTCCCTGGACAGTAACTATGGCTACACCTTC. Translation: CASSSLDSNYGYTF.

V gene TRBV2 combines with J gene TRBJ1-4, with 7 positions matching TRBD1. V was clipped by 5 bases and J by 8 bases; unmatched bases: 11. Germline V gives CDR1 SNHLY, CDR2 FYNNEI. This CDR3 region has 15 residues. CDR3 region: CASSPRGDSFEKLFF. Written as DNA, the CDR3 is TGTGCCAGCAGTCCCCGAGGGGACAGTTTCGAAAAACTGTTTTTT. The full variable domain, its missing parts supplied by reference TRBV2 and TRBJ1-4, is EPEVTQTPSHQVTQMGQEVILRCVPISNHLYFYWYRQILGQKVEFLVSFYNNEISEKSEIFDDQFSVERPDGSNFTLKIRSTKLEDSAMYFCASSPRGDSFEKLFFGSGTQLSVL.

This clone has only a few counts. The CDR3 loop is CASSPLAAGDYEQYF. The CDR3 DNA reads as TGTGCCAGCAGCCCTCTTGCAGCGGGGGACTACGAGCAGTACTTC. This rearrangement joins TRBV6-5 to TRBJ2-7, with TRBD2 identical over 8 bases. The CDR3 loop spans 15 amino acids. With 6 bases clipped from V and 3 bases from J, the junction kept 10 bases outside the gene matches. Germline CDR1 MNHEY, CDR2 SVGAGI.

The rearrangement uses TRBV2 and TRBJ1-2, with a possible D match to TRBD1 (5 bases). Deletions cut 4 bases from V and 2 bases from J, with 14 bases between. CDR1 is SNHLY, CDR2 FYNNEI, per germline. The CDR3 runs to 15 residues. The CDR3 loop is CASSVAWGDNYGYTF. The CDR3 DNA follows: TGTGCCAGCAGTGTAGCCTGGGGGGACAACTATGGCTACACCTTC. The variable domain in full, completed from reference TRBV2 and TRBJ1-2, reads EPEVTQTPSHQVTQMGQEVILRCVPISNHLYFYWYRQILGQKVEFLVSFYNNEISEKSEIFDDQFSVERPDGSNFTLKIRSTKLEDSAMYFCASSVAWGDNYGYTFGSGTRLTVV.

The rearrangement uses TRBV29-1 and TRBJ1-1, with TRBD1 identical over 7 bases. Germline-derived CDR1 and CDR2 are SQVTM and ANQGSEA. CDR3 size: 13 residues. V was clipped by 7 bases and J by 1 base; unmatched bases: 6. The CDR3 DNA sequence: TGCAGCGCCACACAGGGGAAGAACACTGAAGCTTTCTTT. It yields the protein CSATQGKNTEAFF. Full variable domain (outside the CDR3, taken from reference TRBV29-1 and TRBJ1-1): SAVISQKPSRDICQRGTSLTIQCQVDSQVTMMFWYRQQPGQSLTLIATANQGSEATYESGFVIDKFPISRPNLTFSTLTVSNMSPEDSSIYLCSATQGKNTEAFFGQGTRLTVV.

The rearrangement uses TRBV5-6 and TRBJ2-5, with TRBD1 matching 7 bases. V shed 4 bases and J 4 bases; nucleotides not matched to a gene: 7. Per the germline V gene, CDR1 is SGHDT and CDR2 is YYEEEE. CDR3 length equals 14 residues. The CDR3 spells CASSTTGVAETQYF. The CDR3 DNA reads TGTGCCAGCAGCACTACAGGGGTCGCAGAGACCCAGTACTTC.

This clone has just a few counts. The CDR3 DNA reads TGTGCCAGCAGCCGGGGGACTAGCGGGAATGATGAGCAGTTCTTC. As protein: CASSRGTSGNDEQFF. This chain joins TRBV5-8 and TRBJ2-1; 13 positions agree with TRBD2. V shed 4 bases and J 8 bases; nucleotides not matched to a gene: 6. The CDR3 is 15 residues long. Germline loops: CDR1 SGHTS, CDR2 YDEGEE.

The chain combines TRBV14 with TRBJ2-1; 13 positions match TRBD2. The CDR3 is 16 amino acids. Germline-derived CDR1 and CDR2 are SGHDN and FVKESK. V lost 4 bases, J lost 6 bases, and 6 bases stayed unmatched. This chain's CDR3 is CASSPILAGGGNEQFF. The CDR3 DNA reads TGTGCCAGCAGCCCAATACTAGCGGGAGGGGGCAATGAGCAGTTCTTC.

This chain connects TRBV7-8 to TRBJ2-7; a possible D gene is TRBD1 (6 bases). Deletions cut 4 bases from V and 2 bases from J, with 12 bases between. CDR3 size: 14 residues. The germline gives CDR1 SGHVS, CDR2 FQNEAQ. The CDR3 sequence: CASSYQGRTYEQYF. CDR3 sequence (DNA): TGTGCCAGCAGCTATCAGGGGCGGACCTACGAGCAGTACTTC.

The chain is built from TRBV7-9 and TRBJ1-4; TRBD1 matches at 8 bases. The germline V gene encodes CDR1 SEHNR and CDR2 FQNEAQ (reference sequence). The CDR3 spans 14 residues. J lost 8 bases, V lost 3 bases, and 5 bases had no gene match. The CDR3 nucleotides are TGTGCCAGCAGCTTTGGGACAGGTGGAGAAAAACTGTTTTTT. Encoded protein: CASSFGTGGEKLFF.

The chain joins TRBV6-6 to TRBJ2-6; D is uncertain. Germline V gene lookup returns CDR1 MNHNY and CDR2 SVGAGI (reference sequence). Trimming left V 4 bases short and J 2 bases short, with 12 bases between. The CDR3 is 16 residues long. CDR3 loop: CASSSQYQAGANVLTF. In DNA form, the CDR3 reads TGTGCCAGCAGTTCCCAGTATCAGGCTGGGGCCAACGTCCTGACTTTC.

The CDR3, as DNA: TGTGCCACCAGCACCACGGGAGGGGGGGGAAAGACTGAAGCTTTCTTT. Translating gives CATSTTGGGGKTEAFF. This chain uses TRBV15 with TRBJ1-1; D may be TRBD1 (6 bases). The V end lost 4 bases, the J end lost 5 bases, and 20 bases lay between the germline ends. CDR1 and CDR2 (germline): LNHNV, YYDKDF (reference sequence). The CDR3 totals 16 residues.

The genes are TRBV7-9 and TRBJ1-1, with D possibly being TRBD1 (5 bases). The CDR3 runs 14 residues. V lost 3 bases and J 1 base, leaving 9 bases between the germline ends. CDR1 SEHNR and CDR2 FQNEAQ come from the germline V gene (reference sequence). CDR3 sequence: CASSLQGGNTEAFF. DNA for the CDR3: TGTGCCAGCAGCTTGCAGGGTGGGAACACTGAAGCTTTCTTT.

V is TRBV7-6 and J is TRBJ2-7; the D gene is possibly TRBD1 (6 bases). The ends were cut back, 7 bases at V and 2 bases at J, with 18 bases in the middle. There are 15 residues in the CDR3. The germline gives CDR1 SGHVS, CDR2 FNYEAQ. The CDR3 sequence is CASTSKQGYPYEQYF. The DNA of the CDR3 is TGTGCCAGCACTTCCAAACAGGGATATCCCTACGAGCAGTACTTC. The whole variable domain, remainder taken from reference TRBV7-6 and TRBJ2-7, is GAGVSQSPRYKVTKRGQDVALRCDPISGHVSLYWYRQALGQGPEFLTYFNYEAQQDKSGLPNDRFSAERPEGSISTLTIQRTEQRDSAMYRCASTSKQGYPYEQYFGPGTRLTVT.

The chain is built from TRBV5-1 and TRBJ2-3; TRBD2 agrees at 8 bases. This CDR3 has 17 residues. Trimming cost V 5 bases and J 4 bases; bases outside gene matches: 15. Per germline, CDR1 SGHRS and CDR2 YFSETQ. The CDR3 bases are TGCGCCAGCAGTTTAAGCGGGACTAGATCTTTTCCAGATACGCAGTATTTT. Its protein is CASSLSGTRSFPDTQYF.

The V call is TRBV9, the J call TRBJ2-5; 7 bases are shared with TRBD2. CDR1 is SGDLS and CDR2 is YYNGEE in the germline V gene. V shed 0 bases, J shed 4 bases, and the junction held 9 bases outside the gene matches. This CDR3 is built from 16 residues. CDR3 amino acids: CASSVVGSGGGETQYF. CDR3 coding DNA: TGTGCCAGCAGCGTAGTAGGATCGGGAGGAGGAGAGACCCAGTACTTC.

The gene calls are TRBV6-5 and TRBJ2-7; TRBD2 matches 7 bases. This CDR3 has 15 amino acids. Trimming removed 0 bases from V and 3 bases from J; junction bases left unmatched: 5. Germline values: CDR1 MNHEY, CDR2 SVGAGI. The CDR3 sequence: CASSYSREGNYEQYF. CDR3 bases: TGTGCCAGCAGTTACTCGAGGGAGGGTAACTACGAGCAGTACTTC.

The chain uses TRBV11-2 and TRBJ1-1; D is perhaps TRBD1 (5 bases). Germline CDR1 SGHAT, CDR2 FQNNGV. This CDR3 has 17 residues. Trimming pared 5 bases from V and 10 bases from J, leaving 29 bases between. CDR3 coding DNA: TGTGCCAGCAGCCCACCCACCTTCAGGGAGGTCCTAACCGGAGCTTTCTTT. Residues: CASSPPTFREVLTGAFF.

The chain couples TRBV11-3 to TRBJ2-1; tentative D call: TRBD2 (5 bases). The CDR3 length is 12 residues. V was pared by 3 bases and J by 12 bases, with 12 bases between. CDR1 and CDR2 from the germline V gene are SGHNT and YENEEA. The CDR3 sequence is CASSFGGLGQFF. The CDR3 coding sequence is TGTGCCAGCAGCTTCGGAGGTTTAGGGCAGTTCTTC.

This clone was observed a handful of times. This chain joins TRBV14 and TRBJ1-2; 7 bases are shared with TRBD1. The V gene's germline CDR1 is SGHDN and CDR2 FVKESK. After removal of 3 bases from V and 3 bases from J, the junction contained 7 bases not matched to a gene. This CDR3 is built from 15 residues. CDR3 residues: CASSQRQGFDYGYTF. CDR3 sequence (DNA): TGTGCCAGCAGCCAGAGACAGGGTTTTGACTATGGCTACACCTTC.

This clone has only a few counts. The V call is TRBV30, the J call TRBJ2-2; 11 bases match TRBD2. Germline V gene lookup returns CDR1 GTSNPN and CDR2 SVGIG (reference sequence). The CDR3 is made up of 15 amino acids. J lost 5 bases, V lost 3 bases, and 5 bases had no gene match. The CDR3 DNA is TGTGCCTGGAGCCTAGCGGGAGGTTGGACCGGGGAGCTGTTTTTT. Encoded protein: CAWSLAGGWTGELFF.

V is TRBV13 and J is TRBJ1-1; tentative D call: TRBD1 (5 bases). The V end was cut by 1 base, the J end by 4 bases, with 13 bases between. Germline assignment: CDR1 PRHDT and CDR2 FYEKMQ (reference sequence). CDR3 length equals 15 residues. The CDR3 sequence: CASSLEAGVGTEAFF. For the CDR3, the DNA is TGTGCCAGCAGCTTAGAGGCGGGGGTCGGCACTGAAGCTTTCTTT.

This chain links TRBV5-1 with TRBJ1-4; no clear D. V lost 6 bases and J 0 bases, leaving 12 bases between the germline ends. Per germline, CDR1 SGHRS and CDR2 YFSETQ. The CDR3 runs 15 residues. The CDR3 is CASKGGSATNEKLFF. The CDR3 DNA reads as TGCGCCAGCAAGGGAGGGAGTGCAACTAATGAAAAACTGTTTTTT.